Given below is one T cell receptor beta chain in context. The target antigen is unknown. The sample is drawn from a study of T cells after yellow fever vaccination. Overall study findings and caveats: The study re-detected most primary-vaccination clones after the booster (about 96% CD4, 85% to 90% CD8). The secondary T-cell response peaked on day 5, not day 15, but was weaker. Abundant bulk-population clonotypes could contaminate the FACS-sorted repertoires.

TCR cDNA, made by 5'RACE template switching, carried an added universal primer site and UMIs. TCRdb reprocessed the 5' RACE reads with MiXCR, giving one entry per CDR3 protein. The sample yields 300,000 to 350,000 distinct CDR3 sequences, about 4.5% seen once. Germline CDR1 and CDR2: SGDLS and YYNGEE. With 3 bases removed from V and 4 bases from J, the gap between germline ends came to 11 bases. The CDR3 consists of 15 residues. The rearrangement links TRBV9 to TRBJ1-6, with D unclear. The material sequenced was PBMCs, taken 15 days after the yellow fever booster vaccination. The receptor comes from a man aged 18 to 29 who received the YFV17D yellow fever vaccine. The CDR3 loop is CASSGGGEYNSPLHF. The CDR3 DNA reads TGTGCCAGCAGCGGGGGAGGAGAATATAATTCACCCCTCCACTTT.